Each of the 5 T cell receptor beta chains below was sequenced from the same sample in a study of control samples from healthy donors and cancer patients. The method was immunoSEQ multiplex PCR; TCRdb's version includes in-frame clones alone and lacks a portion of them. The table shows around 170,000 clones, with around 88% occurring only once. Material for sequencing was blood. The origin of the receptors is a woman under 40 in good health.

J is TRBJ1-2 and V is TRBV29-1, with D possibly matching TRBD1 (5 bases). CDR3 length: 11 residues. Trimming took 5 bases from V and 8 from J, leaving 12 bases between them. Germline V gene sequence: CDR1 SQVTM, CDR2 ANQGSEA. This CDR3 is CSVFREGGYTF. CDR3 DNA: TGCAGCGTTTTCAGGGAAGGGGGCTACACCTTC.

The gene calls are TRBV4-1 and TRBJ2-5; D is perhaps TRBD1 (6 bases). This CDR3 is 14 amino acids long. V was cut by 4 bases and J by 4 bases, with 13 bases left in between. Germline V lookup: CDR1 MGHRA, CDR2 YSYEKL. Written as DNA, the CDR3 is TGCGCCAGCAGCCTCCGACAGGAGGTAGAGACCCAGTACTTC. Translated, it gives CASSLRQEVETQYF.

The rearrangement joins TRBV9 to TRBJ2-3, with 10 bases identical to TRBD2. Germline trimming cut 4 bases from V and 4 bases from J; bases unmatched to any gene: 6. The CDR3 covers 15 residues. Germline-derived CDR1 and CDR2 are SGDLS and YYNGEE. CDR3 protein: CASSTGTSVADTQYF. The CDR3 bases are TGTGCCAGCAGCACCGGGACTAGCGTAGCAGATACGCAGTATTTT.

The rearrangement uses TRBV7-9 and TRBJ2-7; no firm D call. The ends were cut back, 5 bases at V and 2 bases at J, with 13 bases in the middle. Germline CDR1 reads SEHNR; CDR2 reads FQNEAQ (reference sequence). The length of the CDR3 is 14 residues. The CDR3 sequence is CASSKTEVAYEQYV. The DNA of the CDR3 is TGTGCCAGCAGCAAAACAGAGGTCGCCTACGAGCAGTACGTC.

As regards this clone: The sample contains more than one DNA sequence encoding this CDR3. V gene TRBV28 combines with J gene TRBJ1-1; D may be TRBD1 (5 bases). V shed 5 bases and J shed 5 bases, with 12 bases lying between them. The V gene's germline CDR1 is MDHEN and CDR2 SYDVKM. This CDR3 is built from 13 residues. Here the CDR3 DNA reads TGTGCCAGCAGTCCTGGGCGGGGGACTGAAGCTTTCTTT. It specifies CASSPGRGTEAFF.